The sequence of this T cell receptor beta chain was determined in a study of blood T cells in healthy people across ages. Notes on the study in general: As age increased, TCR beta diversity per million T cells fell in a roughly linear fashion. Total diversity from one million sequenced T cells was likely underestimated.

The use of a sample-barcoded 5' primer and a J-beta primer mix characterized a second PCR of about 6 to 12 cycles. TCRdb called the 5' RACE reads again in MiXCR, with one record for every CDR3 protein. The sample consists of hundreds of thousands of distinct CDR3 sequences, around half of them appearing once. The germline V gene encodes CDR1 MNHNY and CDR2 SVGAGI (reference sequence). The CDR3 has 11 amino acids. In its sample, this clonotype was seen a few times. The antigen is undetermined. The J gene is TRBJ2-5, the V gene TRBV6-6, with 7 positions matching TRBD2. The DNA matches TRBJ2-7 better at its end, which makes the J call doubtful. This clonotype was obtained from a woman aged 55-70 years in good health. Specimen: blood. The CDR3: CASKGGNEQYF. CDR3 DNA: TGTGCCAGCAAGGGAGGGAACGAGCAGTACTTC.